The 32 T cell receptor beta chains presented below share a single source sample, sequenced in a study of technical replicates of blood from a handful of donors. Profiling relied on immunoSEQ multiplex PCR, and the TCRdb table lists in-frame clones only, not all of them. The repertoire holds about 85,000 clones, approximately 94% seen once, with 0.25% in the top ten. The sample comprised T cells isolated from PBMCs. These TCRs come from a human donor in good health.

The chain joins TRBV10-3 to TRBJ2-1, with 8 positions matching TRBD2. The CDR3 loop spans 15 amino acids. The germline V gene encodes CDR1 ENHRY and CDR2 SYGVKD. The J segment lost 4 bases and the V segment lost 2 bases, leaving 4 bases of the junction unmatched. CDR3 nucleotides: TGTGCCATCAGTGAGACTAGCGGCGCGTACAATGAGCAGTTCTTC. Protein product: CAISETSGAYNEQFF.

The chain has TRBV28 and TRBJ2-7, with 7 nucleotides matching TRBD1. Germline-derived CDR1 and CDR2 are MDHEN and SYDVKM. Losses at the gene ends were 2 bases for V and 3 bases for J; bases not matched to a gene: 10. This CDR3 comprises 16 residues. CDR3 protein: CASSLKGANGYYEQYF. As DNA, the CDR3 is TGTGCCAGCAGTTTAAAGGGGGCCAACGGCTACTACGAGCAGTACTTC.

This sequence joins TRBV19 and TRBJ2-7; no firm D call. The CDR3 contains 14 residues. Trimming shortened V by 7 bases and J by 2 bases, and 15 bases separated the two germline ends. Per the germline V gene, CDR1 is LNHDA and CDR2 is SQIVND (reference sequence). In DNA, the CDR3 is TGTGCCAGTAAATCCTATTCGCAGGCCTACGAGCAGTACTTC. It translates to CASKSYSQAYEQYF.

The chain links TRBV27 to TRBJ1-5; 9 bases map to TRBD1. CDR1 and CDR2 (germline): MNHEY, SMNVEV (reference sequence). The CDR3 has 14 residues. Trimming removed 4 bases from V and 3 bases from J; junction bases left unmatched: 1. CDR3 in amino acids: CASSWDRDNQPQHF. CDR3 bases: TGTGCCAGCAGTTGGGACAGGGACAATCAGCCCCAGCATTTT.

This chain joins TRBV6-1 and TRBJ1-2, with TRBD1 matching over 8 bases. This CDR3 comprises 14 residues. Per germline, CDR1 MNHNS and CDR2 SASEGT. The V gene end was trimmed by 1 base and the J gene end by 4 bases; junction bases not matched to a gene: 2. Here the CDR3 reads CASSEEDRAYGYTF. The CDR3 coding sequence is TGTGCCAGCAGTGAAGAGGACAGGGCCTATGGCTACACCTTC.

The genes are TRBV19 and TRBJ2-3; possibly TRBD1 for D (6 bases). Germline-derived CDR1 and CDR2 are LNHDA and SQIVND (reference sequence). This CDR3 is 14 amino acids long. V was clipped by 0 bases and J by 4 bases, with 8 bases between them. The CDR3 here is CASSIDEGADTQYF. CDR3 DNA sequence: TGTGCCAGTAGTATAGATGAGGGGGCAGATACGCAGTATTTT.

The chain uses TRBV25-1 and TRBJ2-5; TRBD2 aligns across 7 bases. J was trimmed by 9 bases and V by 8 bases; bases with no gene match: 3. This CDR3 spans 10 amino acids. Germline CDR1 reads MGHDK; CDR2 reads SYGVNS. The chain's CDR3 is CASRGEAQYF. The CDR3 DNA is TGTGCCAGCCGGGGGGAGGCCCAGTACTTC.

This clone was observed a single time. The chain recombines TRBV2 with TRBJ1-1; unclear D gene. The V gene's germline CDR1 is SNHLY and CDR2 FYNNEI. Trimming took off 4 bases at V and 1 base at J, with 7 bases between the two ends. The CDR3 extends over 13 amino acids. CDR3 in DNA: TGTGCCAGCAGTGCTTACAAGAACACTGAAGCTTTCTTT. It is translated as CASSAYKNTEAFF.

This sequence joins TRBV19 and TRBJ2-7; TRBD2 matches at 10 bases. The germline V gene encodes CDR1 LNHDA and CDR2 SQIVND (reference sequence). This CDR3 has 15 amino acids. The V gene end was trimmed by 3 bases and the J gene end by 2 bases; junction bases not matched to a gene: 4. For the CDR3, the DNA is TGTGCCAGTAGTATTACTAGCGGGACCACCTACGAGCAGTACTTC. Encoded protein: CASSITSGTTYEQYF. Full variable domain (missing parts from reference TRBV19 and TRBJ2-7): DGGITQSPKYLFRKEGQNVTLSCEQNLNHDAMYWYRQDPGQGLRLIYYSQIVNDFQKGDIAEGYSVSREKKESFPLTVTSAQKNPTAFYLCASSITSGTTYEQYFGPGTRLTVT.

The CDR3 DNA follows: TGTGCCAGCAGCGTGTTGGGACTAGCGGGGGGGAGCTCCTACGAGCAGTACTTC. It codes for CASSVLGLAGGSSYEQYF. The chain uses TRBV9 and TRBJ2-7; 16 bases align to TRBD2. Looked up from germline, CDR1 is SGDLS and CDR2 is YYNGEE. Germline trimming cut 2 bases from V and 0 bases from J; bases unmatched to any gene: 5. The CDR3 covers 18 residues.

CDR3 loop: CASSPRDTGELFF. In DNA form, the CDR3 reads TGTGCCAGCAGCCCCAGGGACACCGGGGAGCTGTTTTTT. This chain uses TRBV11-1 with TRBJ2-2; possible D gene TRBD1, 5 bases. Trimming shortened V by 5 bases and J by 3 bases, and 7 bases separated the two germline ends. This CDR3 region has 13 residues. The germline CDR1 and CDR2 sequences are SGHAT and FQDESV (reference sequence).

Comments on this clone: Relative to the germline gene, one junction end is altered; a read error may explain this. V gene TRBV6-5 combines with J gene TRBJ1-2, with 10 positions matching TRBD1. Germline assignment: CDR1 MNHEY and CDR2 SVGAGI. The CDR3 totals 11 residues. The CDR3: CASSSGTGANF. CDR3 DNA sequence: TGTGCCAGCAGTTCCGGGACAGGGGCAAACTTC.

This clone has only a few counts. The DNA of the CDR3 is TGTGCTAAGGGACAGTCGGTGAACACTGAAGCTTTCTTT. Its translation is CAKGQSVNTEAFF. V and J are TRBV30 and TRBJ1-1; 7 nucleotides align to TRBD1. The germline gives CDR1 GTSNPN, CDR2 SVGIG (reference sequence). This CDR3 contains 13 residues.

CDR3 amino acids: CASSLAEERNEKLFF. CDR3 DNA: TGTGCCAGCAGCTTAGCGGAGGAGCGTAATGAAAAACTGTTTTTT. This rearrangement joins TRBV7-9 to TRBJ1-4; no clear D gene. V lost 0 bases to trimming and J lost 4 bases, with 9 bases between them. The germline V gene has CDR1 SEHNR and CDR2 FQNEAQ (reference sequence). The CDR3 totals 15 residues. The whole variable domain, filled in from reference TRBV7-9 and TRBJ1-4, reads DTGVSQNPRHKITKRGQNVTFRCDPISEHNRLYWYRQTLGQGPEFLTYFQNEAQLEKSRLLSDRFSAERPKGSFSTLEIQRTEQGDSAMYLCASSLAEERNEKLFFGSGTQLSVL.

CDR3 amino acids: CASSPSGGKLQGYTF. As DNA, the CDR3 is TGTGCCAGTAGCCCCTCAGGGGGGAAATTACAGGGCTACACCTTC. This rearrangement joins TRBV19 to TRBJ1-2, with 7 bases fitting TRBD1. CDR1 is LNHDA and CDR2 is SQIVND in the germline V gene (reference sequence). The trim removed 6 bases at V and 8 bases at J, leaving 15 bases unmatched. CDR3 length: 15 amino acids.

The genes are TRBV4-1 and TRBJ2-2; D ambiguous. V lost 3 bases to trimming and J lost 2 bases, with 7 bases between them. Looked up from germline, CDR1 is MGHRA and CDR2 is YSYEKL. This CDR3 has 14 amino acids. Here the CDR3 reads CASSHLRNTGELFF. CDR3 DNA: TGCGCCAGCAGCCATCTACGTAACACCGGGGAGCTGTTTTTT.

The V and J genes are TRBV5-1 and TRBJ2-6, with a possible D match to TRBD2 (6 bases). This CDR3 contains 18 residues. Germline CDR1 reads SGHRS; CDR2 reads YFSETQ. Trimming took off 3 bases at V and 0 bases at J, with 16 bases between the two ends. The CDR3 region is CASSWGGTDFSGANVLTF. DNA of the CDR3: TGCGCCAGCAGCTGGGGAGGAACAGACTTCTCTGGGGCCAACGTCCTGACTTTC. Filled out from reference TRBV5-1 and TRBJ2-6, the complete variable domain reads KAGVTQTPRYLIKTRGQQVTLSCSPISGHRSVSWYQQTPGQGLQFLFEYFSETQRNKGNFPGRFSGRQFSNSRSEMNVSTLELGDSALYLCASSWGGTDFSGANVLTFGAGSRLTVL.

The chain joins TRBV7-9 to TRBJ2-7, with 7 nucleotides matching TRBD1. Germline-derived CDR1 and CDR2 are SEHNR and FQNEAQ (reference sequence). V trimming: 5 bases; J trimming: 0 bases; junction bases outside the gene matches: 13. The CDR3 sequence is 17 residues long. As DNA, the CDR3 is TGTGCCAGCAGCCAACCTCCGGGACAGAGGCCCTCCTACGAGCAGTACTTC. As protein: CASSQPPGQRPSYEQYF.

V gene TRBV10-2 combines with J gene TRBJ2-5, with 12 bases fitting TRBD2. The V and J ends lost 6 bases and 3 bases, in that order; junction bases with no gene match: 2. The length of the CDR3 is 14 residues. Germline CDR1 reads WSHSY; CDR2 reads SAAADI. CDR3 sequence (DNA): TGCGCCAGCAGGCTAGCGGGAGGGGAAGAGACCCAGTACTTC. Translated, it gives CASRLAGGEETQYF.

This clone was observed a single time. The V and J genes are TRBV4-1 and TRBJ2-6; a possible D gene is TRBD2 (6 bases). Per germline, CDR1 MGHRA and CDR2 YSYEKL. The CDR3 contains 17 residues. V was pared by 1 base and J by 1 base, with 11 bases between. The CDR3 DNA reads as TGCGCCAGCAGCCAAGGTCTAGCGAGGTCTGGGGCCAACGTCCTGACTTTC. Translating gives CASSQGLARSGANVLTF.

V and J are TRBV28 and TRBJ2-7; 9 bases are a match to TRBD2. The CDR3 length is 15 residues. V lost 1 base and J lost 2; bases outside the gene matches: 3. Germline assignment: CDR1 MDHEN and CDR2 SYDVKM. The CDR3 loop is CASSLLVAGAYEQYF. The CDR3 DNA is TGTGCCAGCAGTTTATTGGTAGCGGGAGCCTACGAGCAGTACTTC. Based on the CDR3 plus reference TRBV28 and TRBJ2-7, the full variable domain is DVKVTQSSRYLVKRTGEKVFLECVQDMDHENMFWYRQDPGLGLRLIYFSYDVKMKEKGDIPEGYSVSREKKERFSLILESASTNQTSMYLCASSLLVAGAYEQYFGPGTRLTVT.

V gene TRBV4-1 combines with J gene TRBJ1-1, with D tentatively TRBD1 (6 bases). Germline V lookup: CDR1 MGHRA, CDR2 YSYEKL. The CDR3 extends over 15 amino acids. Trimming shortened V by 7 bases and J by 1 base, and 16 bases separated the two germline ends. CDR3 bases: TGCGCCAGCACTCCCCGGACAGACAGGAACACTGAAGCTTTCTTT. This translates into CASTPRTDRNTEAFF.

The chain employs TRBV13 and TRBJ2-7; 9 bases map to TRBD1. From germline, CDR1 is PRHDT and CDR2 FYEKMQ (reference sequence). Losses at the gene ends were 4 bases for V and 2 bases for J; bases not matched to a gene: 6. The CDR3 sequence is 15 residues long. The CDR3 spells CASSWWDRETYEQYF. DNA of the CDR3: TGTGCCAGCAGCTGGTGGGACAGGGAAACCTACGAGCAGTACTTC.

The chain combines TRBV2 with TRBJ2-5, with 11 bases identical to TRBD2. V gave up 9 bases and J gave up 4 bases; unmatched junction bases: 10. The germline gives CDR1 SNHLY, CDR2 FYNNEI. The CDR3 runs 15 residues. The CDR3 nucleotides read TGTGCCAGTTCTGTGTTAGCGGGGGGGATAGAGACCCAGTACTTC. Amino acids: CASSVLAGGIETQYF. Looking up the rest from reference TRBV2 and TRBJ2-5 gives the full variable domain: EPEVTQTPSHQVTQMGQEVILRCVPISNHLYFYWYRQILGQKVEFLVSFYNNEISEKSEIFDDQFSVERPDGSNFTLKIRSTKLEDSAMYFCASSVLAGGIETQYFGPGTRLLVL.

The rearrangement uses TRBV18 and TRBJ2-7, with D possibly being TRBD1 (6 bases). The V end lost 3 bases, the J end lost 3 bases, and 9 bases lay between the germline ends. The CDR3 has 13 amino acids. Germline V gives CDR1 KGHSH, CDR2 LQKENI. The CDR3 DNA reads as TGTGCCAGCTCACCGGGACATAACTACGAGCAGTACTTC. Its protein product is CASSPGHNYEQYF.

The chain links TRBV9 to TRBJ2-5, with 7 bases lining up with TRBD2. With V trimmed by 0 bases and J by 0 bases, 5 bases remained unmatched. CDR1 is SGDLS and CDR2 is YYNGEE in the germline V gene. The CDR3 sequence is 16 residues long. The CDR3 protein is CASSVGVAGNQETQYF. The CDR3 DNA sequence: TGTGCCAGCAGCGTAGGGGTAGCGGGCAACCAAGAGACCCAGTACTTC. The full variable domain, with the rest looked up from reference TRBV9 and TRBJ2-5, is DSGVTQTPKHLITATGQRVTLRCSPRSGDLSVYWYQQSLDQGLQFLIQYYNGEERAKGNILERFSAQQFPDLHSELNLSSLELGDSALYFCASSVGVAGNQETQYFGPGTRLLVL.

This chain joins TRBV11-3 and TRBJ1-4, with 7 bases that match TRBD1. The germline gives CDR1 SGHNT, CDR2 YENEEA. The CDR3 contains 15 residues. J gave up 8 bases and V 4 bases, and 10 bases lay outside the gene matches. CDR3 bases: TGTGCCAGCAGCTCCGGAGGGGGCCGTCTAGAAAAACTGTTTTTT. Its translation: CASSSGGGRLEKLFF.

The chain joins TRBV29-1 to TRBJ2-7; the D gene is possibly TRBD2 (5 bases). Germline-derived CDR1 and CDR2 are SQVTM and ANQGSEA. The CDR3 is made up of 12 amino acids. V was cut by 4 bases and J by 3 bases, with 10 bases left in between. This CDR3 is CSVVAGLYEQYF. CDR3 DNA: TGCAGCGTTGTAGCAGGACTCTACGAGCAGTACTTC.

In this sample, this clone turned up a few times. The rearrangement links TRBV5-1 to TRBJ1-1, with D unresolved. V gave up 5 bases and J gave up 1 base, with 3 bases separating them. This CDR3 is built from 11 residues. From germline, CDR1 is SGHRS and CDR2 YFSETQ. The CDR3 here is CASRQNTEAFF. The CDR3 bases are TGCGCCAGCAGACAGAACACTGAAGCTTTCTTT.

The chain recombines TRBV29-1 with TRBJ2-2, with a tentative D call TRBD2 (6 bases). The CDR3 is 14 amino acids. Germline V gives CDR1 SQVTM, CDR2 ANQGSEA. V was shortened by 1 base and J by 7 bases, with 13 bases between the two germline ends. In nucleotides, the CDR3 is TGCAGCGTTGAAGGACTAGGACGGGGCGGGGAGCTGTTTTTT. This encodes CSVEGLGRGGELFF.

The J gene is TRBJ1-1, the V gene TRBV7-9; 7 positions agree with TRBD1. Germline V CDR1 and CDR2: SEHNR, FQNEAQ (reference sequence). This CDR3 has 16 amino acids. V was clipped by 5 bases and J by 3 bases; unmatched bases: 12. The CDR3: CASSRYLTGSDTEAFF. The CDR3 bases are TGTGCCAGCAGCCGATACTTGACAGGGTCGGACACTGAAGCTTTCTTT.

This sequence joins TRBV11-2 and TRBJ1-5; the D gene is possibly TRBD1 (6 bases). The germline CDR1 and CDR2 sequences are SGHAT and FQNNGV. Trimming pared 5 bases from V and 5 bases from J, leaving 16 bases between. This CDR3 has 15 residues. This CDR3 is CASSQNMGAYQPQHF. Written as DNA, the CDR3 is TGTGCCAGCAGCCAAAATATGGGGGCGTATCAGCCCCAGCATTTT.